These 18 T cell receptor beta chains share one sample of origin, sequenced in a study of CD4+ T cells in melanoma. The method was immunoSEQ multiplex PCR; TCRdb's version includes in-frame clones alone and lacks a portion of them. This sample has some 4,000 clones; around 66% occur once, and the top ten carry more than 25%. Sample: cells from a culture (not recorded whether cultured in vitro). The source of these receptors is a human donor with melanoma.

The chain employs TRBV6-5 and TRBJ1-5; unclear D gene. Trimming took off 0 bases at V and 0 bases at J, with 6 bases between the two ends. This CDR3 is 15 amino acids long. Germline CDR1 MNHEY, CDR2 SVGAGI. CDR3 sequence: CASSYSGNSNQPQHF. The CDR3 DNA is TGTGCCAGCAGTTACTCAGGGAATAGCAATCAGCCCCAGCATTTT.

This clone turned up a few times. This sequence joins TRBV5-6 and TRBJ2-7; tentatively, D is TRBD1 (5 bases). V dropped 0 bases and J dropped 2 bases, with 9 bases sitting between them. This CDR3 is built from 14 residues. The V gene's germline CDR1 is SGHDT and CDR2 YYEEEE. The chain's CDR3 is CASSLVGATYEQYF. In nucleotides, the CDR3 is TGTGCCAGCAGCTTGGTAGGGGCGACCTACGAGCAGTACTTC.

The CDR3 coding sequence is TGTGCCACCCTCTCCACTAGGGACGCTGGGGCCAACGTCCTGACTTTC. As protein: CATLSTRDAGANVLTF. The chain employs TRBV24-1 and TRBJ2-6; D is tentatively TRBD1 or TRBD2 (5 bases each). Trimming removed 9 bases at V and 2 bases at J, with 16 bases between. Germline loops: CDR1 KGHDR, CDR2 SFDVKD. The CDR3 contains 16 residues.

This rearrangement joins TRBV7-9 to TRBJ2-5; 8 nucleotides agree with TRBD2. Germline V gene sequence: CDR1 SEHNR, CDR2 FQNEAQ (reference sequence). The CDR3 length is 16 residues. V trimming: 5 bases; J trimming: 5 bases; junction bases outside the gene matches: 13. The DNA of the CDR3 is TGTGCCAGCAGCGATTCTCCGGGACTAGTCTCTGAGACCCAGTACTTC. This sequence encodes CASSDSPGLVSETQYF. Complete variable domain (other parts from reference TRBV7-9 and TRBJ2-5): DTGVSQNPRHKITKRGQNVTFRCDPISEHNRLYWYRQTLGQGPEFLTYFQNEAQLEKSRLLSDRFSAERPKGSFSTLEIQRTEQGDSAMYLCASSDSPGLVSETQYFGPGTRLLVL.

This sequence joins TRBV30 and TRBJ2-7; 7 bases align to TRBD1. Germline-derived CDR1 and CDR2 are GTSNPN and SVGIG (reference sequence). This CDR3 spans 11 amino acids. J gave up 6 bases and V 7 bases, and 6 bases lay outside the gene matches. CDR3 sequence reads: CASATGFEQYF. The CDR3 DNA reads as TGTGCCTCTGCGACAGGGTTCGAGCAGTACTTC.

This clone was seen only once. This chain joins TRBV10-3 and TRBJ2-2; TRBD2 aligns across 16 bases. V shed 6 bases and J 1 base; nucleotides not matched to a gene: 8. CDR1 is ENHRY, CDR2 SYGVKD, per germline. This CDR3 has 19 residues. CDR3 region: CAIRTGLAGGIGNTGELFF. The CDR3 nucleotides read TGTGCCATCAGGACGGGACTAGCGGGGGGGATTGGGAACACCGGGGAGCTGTTTTTT.

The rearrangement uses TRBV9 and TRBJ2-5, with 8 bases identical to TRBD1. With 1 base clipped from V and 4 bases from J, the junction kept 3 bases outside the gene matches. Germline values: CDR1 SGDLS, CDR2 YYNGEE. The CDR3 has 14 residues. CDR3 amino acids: CASSVTGGPETQYF. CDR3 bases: TGTGCCAGCAGCGTAACAGGGGGGCCAGAGACCCAGTACTTC.

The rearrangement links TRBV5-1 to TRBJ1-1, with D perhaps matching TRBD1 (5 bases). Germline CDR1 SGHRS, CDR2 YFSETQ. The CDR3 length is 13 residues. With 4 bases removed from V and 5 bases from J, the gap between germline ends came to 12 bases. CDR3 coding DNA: TGCGCCAGCAGCCTATTGGGGGGAACTGAAGCTTTCTTT. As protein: CASSLLGGTEAFF.

In DNA, the CDR3 is TGTGCCAGCAGTCTGAGCGGGGGGGCCTGGGAGCAGTACTTC. Its protein is CASSLSGGAWEQYF. This chain connects TRBV6-5 to TRBJ2-7, with 10 bases aligning to TRBD2. CDR1 is MNHEY, CDR2 SVGAGI, per germline. This CDR3 contains 14 residues. Germline trimming cut 5 bases from V and 7 bases from J; bases unmatched to any gene: 8.

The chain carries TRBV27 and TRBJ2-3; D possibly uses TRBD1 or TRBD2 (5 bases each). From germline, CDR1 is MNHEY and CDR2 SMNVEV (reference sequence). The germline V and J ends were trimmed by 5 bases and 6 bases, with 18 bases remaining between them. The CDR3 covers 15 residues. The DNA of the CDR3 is TGTGCCAGCAGTCCCTCCCCCGGGACGCGGGATACGCAGTATTTT. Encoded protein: CASSPSPGTRDTQYF.

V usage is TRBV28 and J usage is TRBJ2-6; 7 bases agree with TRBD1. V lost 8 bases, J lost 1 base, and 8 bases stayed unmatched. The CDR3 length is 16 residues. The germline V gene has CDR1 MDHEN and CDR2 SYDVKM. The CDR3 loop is CASVSGGMSGANVLTF. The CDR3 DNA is TGTGCCAGCGTCTCAGGGGGAATGTCTGGGGCCAACGTCCTGACTTTC.

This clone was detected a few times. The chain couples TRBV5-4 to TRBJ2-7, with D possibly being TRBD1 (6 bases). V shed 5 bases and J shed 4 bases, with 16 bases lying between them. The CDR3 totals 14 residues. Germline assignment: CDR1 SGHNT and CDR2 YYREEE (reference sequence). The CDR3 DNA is TGTGCCAGCAGTCCCGGGACAAGTCTTTACGAGCAGTACTTC. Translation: CASSPGTSLYEQYF.

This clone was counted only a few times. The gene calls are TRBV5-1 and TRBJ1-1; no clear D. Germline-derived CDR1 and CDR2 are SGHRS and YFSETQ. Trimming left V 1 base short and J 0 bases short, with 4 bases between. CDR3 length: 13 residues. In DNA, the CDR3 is TGCGCCAGCAGCTTGACAGTGAACACTGAAGCTTTCTTT. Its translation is CASSLTVNTEAFF.

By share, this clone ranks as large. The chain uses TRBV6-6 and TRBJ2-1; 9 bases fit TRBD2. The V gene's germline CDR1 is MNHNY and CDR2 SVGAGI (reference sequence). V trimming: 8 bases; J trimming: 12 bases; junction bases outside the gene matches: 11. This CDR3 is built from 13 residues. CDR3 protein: CASAASGDLGQFF. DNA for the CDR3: TGTGCCAGCGCGGCTAGCGGGGATTTGGGGCAGTTCTTC.

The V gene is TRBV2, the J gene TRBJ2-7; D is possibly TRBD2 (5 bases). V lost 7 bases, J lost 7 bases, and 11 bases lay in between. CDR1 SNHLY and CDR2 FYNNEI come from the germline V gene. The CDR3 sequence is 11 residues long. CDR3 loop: CASTRTGEQYF. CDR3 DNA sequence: TGTGCCAGCACGAGGACGGGGGAGCAGTACTTC.

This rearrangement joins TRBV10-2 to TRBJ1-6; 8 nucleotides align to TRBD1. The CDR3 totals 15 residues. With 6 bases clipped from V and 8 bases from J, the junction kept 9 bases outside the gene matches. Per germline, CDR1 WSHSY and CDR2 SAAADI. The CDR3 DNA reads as TGCGCCAGCAGGCGCGGACAGGGCATATATTCACCCCTCCACTTT. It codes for CASRRGQGIYSPLHF.

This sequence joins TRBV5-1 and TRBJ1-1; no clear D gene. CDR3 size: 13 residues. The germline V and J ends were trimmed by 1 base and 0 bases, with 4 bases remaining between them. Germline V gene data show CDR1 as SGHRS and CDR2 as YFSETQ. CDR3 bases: TGCGCCAGCAGCTTGAGGGTGAACACTGAAGCTTTCTTT. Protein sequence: CASSLRVNTEAFF.

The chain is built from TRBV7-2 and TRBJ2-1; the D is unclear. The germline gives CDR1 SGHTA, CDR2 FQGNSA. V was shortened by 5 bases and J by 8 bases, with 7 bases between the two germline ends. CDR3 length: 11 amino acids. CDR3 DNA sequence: TGTGCCAGCAGCCCTTGGGATGAGCAGTTCTTC. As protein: CASSPWDEQFF. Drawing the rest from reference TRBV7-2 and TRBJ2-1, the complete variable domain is GAGVSQSPSNKVTEKGKDVELRCDPISGHTALYWYRQSLGQGLEFLIYFQGNSAPDKSGLPSDRFSAERTGGSVSTLTIQRTQQEDSAVYLCASSPWDEQFFGPGTRLTVL.